This is a list of T cell receptor beta chains from one sample in a study of T cell responses to AZD1222 COVID-19 vaccine. The repertoire was sequenced with immunoSEQ multiplex PCR; TCRdb's copy has only in-frame clones and lacks some. Of 100,000 to 150,000 clones listed, around 87% are singletons. Sequenced material: peripheral blood, taken on day 0 of AZD1222 vaccination. The origin of the receptors is an adult in good health. Both conserved end residues are trimmed from each CDR3. Each record gives: V gene, CDR3 protein.

V gene: TRBV15
CDR3 protein: ATSRGGLVGYT

V gene: TRBV7-2
CDR3 protein: ASSSQGAGVGELF

V gene: TRBV5-4
CDR3 protein: ASSFGTNEKLF

V gene: TRBV2
CDR3 protein: ASTPVTNYGYT

V gene: TRBV9
CDR3 protein: ASSATGAPLH

V gene: TRBV30
CDR3 protein: AWNPSGQETQY

V gene: TRBV19
CDR3 protein: ASSDNLNTGELF

V gene: TRBV18
CDR3 protein: ASSPLTQGVNTEAF

V gene: TRBV25-1
CDR3 protein: ASSDTGGRPPEQY

V gene: TRBV2
CDR3 protein: ASRGLSASEKLF

V gene: TRBV30
CDR3 protein: AWSTSAWYEQY

V gene: TRBV2
CDR3 protein: ASRSEGGNYGYT

V gene: TRBV2
CDR3 protein: ASSVGLAGETSYNEQF

V gene: TRBV13
CDR3 protein: ASSEQVTGANVLT

V gene: TRBV30
CDR3 protein: AWGRKNTEAF

V gene: TRBV7-9
CDR3 protein: ASSSRSQGGSPLH

V gene: TRBV19
CDR3 protein: ASSIGQGEGYGYT

V gene: TRBV5-1
CDR3 protein: ASSFWGPDTGELF

V gene: TRBV21-1
CDR3 protein: ASSKRRKTGTGGFNEKLF

V gene: TRBV7-2
CDR3 protein: ASSLSGGITDTQY

V gene: TRBV2
CDR3 protein: ASSPQGGSNQPQH

V gene: TRBV7-2
CDR3 protein: ASSLRSSGRLGEQY

V gene: TRBV27
CDR3 protein: ASSLDRAYNEQF

V gene: TRBV15
CDR3 protein: ATSRDGIFGNTIY

V gene: TRBV7-8
CDR3 protein: ASSPRTRYNSDTQY

V gene: TRBV11-2
CDR3 protein: ASSLGRTQGELF

V gene: TRBV29-1
CDR3 protein: SVRGILNTEAF

V gene: TRBV24-1
CDR3 protein: ATSDGSNTEAF

V gene: TRBV5-4
CDR3 protein: ASSPDREDEQF

V gene: TRBV29-1
CDR3 protein: SVDGSGQGADEQF

V gene: TRBV2
CDR3 protein: ASSESGIDGYT

V gene: TRBV7-6
CDR3 protein: ASSISGKNNEQF

V gene: TRBV5-1
CDR3 protein: ASSHRLNTEAF

V gene: TRBV10-3
CDR3 protein: AIEMGLAVFNEQF

V gene: TRBV28
CDR3 protein: ASIMDRVSGNTIY

V gene: TRBV28
CDR3 protein: ASSLRQGKAEAF

V gene: TRBV6-6
CDR3 protein: ASRKAGGGEQY

V gene: TRBV7-6
CDR3 protein: ASSPLTGKSSGNTIY

V gene: TRBV27
CDR3 protein: ASSFGTGNTEAF

V gene: TRBV2
CDR3 protein: ASSEPTVTYGYT

V gene: TRBV27
CDR3 protein: ASGSPASGQETQY

V gene: TRBV10-3
CDR3 protein: AISEWKRDYEQY

V gene: TRBV5-6
CDR3 protein: ASSLAWTETGYT

V gene: TRBV10-2
CDR3 protein: ASSELATSGGGELF

V gene: TRBV27
CDR3 protein: ASSRTANYEQY

V gene: TRBV24-1
CDR3 protein: ATSDDRFTEAF

V gene: TRBV9
CDR3 protein: ASSVGGDRSPLH

V gene: TRBV6-5
CDR3 protein: ASSTTGDHNEQF

V gene: TRBV10-3
CDR3 protein: AMSSSGNTIY

V gene: TRBV27
CDR3 protein: ASSFGAMGTEAF

V gene: TRBV6-5
CDR3 protein: ASSYETPSYNEQF

V gene: TRBV12-3/TRBV12-4
CDR3 protein: ASSTGYEQY

V gene: TRBV7-3
CDR3 protein: ASRLAGGPGELF

V gene: TRBV18
CDR3 protein: ASSPQGQAKNIQY